This is a list of T cell receptor beta chains from one sample in a study of T cells in Graves' hyperthyroidism and ophthalmopathy. TCRdb ran MiXCR on the multiplex PCR reads and lists one entry per CDR3 protein. The profile shows fewer than 550,000 distinct CDR3 sequences, 15% to 18% of them singletons. Material for sequencing was blood. All receptors derive from a woman younger than 35 with Graves' hyperthyroidism. The CDR3 runs from the conserved cysteine through the conserved F or W. The D gene is left open where the match is weak. Only part of the rows carry a size: once, few, many, or a class if the clone is expanded.

clone size,J gene,V gene,D gene,CDR3 DNA,CDR3 protein
many,TRBJ2-2,TRBV2,TRBD2,TGTGCCAGCAGGGGGTATTCTAGCGGAGCGAACACCGGGGAGCTGTTTTTT,CASRGYSSGANTGELFF
.,TRBJ2-1,TRBV5-4,TRBD2,TGTGCCAGCAGCGAGATGGAGCGGGGCTCCTACAATGAGCAGTTCTTC,CASSEMERGSYNEQFF
many,TRBJ2-7,TRBV7-8,TRBD2,TGTGCCAGCGTTTCGCTGCGGACTAGCGGGACTCACTACGAGCAGTACTTC,CASVSLRTSGTHYEQYF
many,TRBJ2-5,TRBV27,.,TGTGCCAGCAGCGCCAGGGGCAGGTTGGAGACCCAGTACTTC,CASSARGRLETQYF
.,TRBJ2-7,TRBV28,.,TGTGCCAGCAGACTCTCAGCTAGCTCCTACGAGCAGTACTTC,CASRLSASSYEQYF
few,TRBJ2-7,TRBV6-1,.,TGTGCCAGCAGACTGGATGGAATCTACGAGCAGTACTTC,CASRLDGIYEQYF
.,TRBJ2-7,TRBV10-1,.,TGCGCCAGCAGTGAGTCGGCGGACCGAGCCTACGAGCAGTACTTC,CASSESADRAYEQYF
.,TRBJ2-5,TRBV9,.,TGTGCCAGCAGCGCCCGCGCACGAGCAGTTGGGGGGCCAGAGACCCAGTACTTC,CASSARARAVGGPETQYF
many,TRBJ1-2,TRBV28,TRBD1,TGTGCCAGCAGTTTGACAGGGACTAACTATGGCTACACCTTC,CASSLTGTNYGYTF
few,TRBJ1-1,TRBV2,TRBD1,TGTGCCAGCAAACTCAGGGGGCTGAACACTGAAGCTTTCTTT,CASKLRGLNTEAFF
.,TRBJ1-2,TRBV24-1,.,TGTGCCACCAGTGACTCGTACGGGGCCCCAGGCGGCTACACCTTC,CATSDSYGAPGGYTF
.,TRBJ1-2,TRBV11-2,TRBD1,TGTGCCAGCAGCTTCAACGACAGGGGCACCCTTGGATCCCTATATGGCTACACCTTC,CASSFNDRGTLGSLYGYTF
many,TRBJ2-7,TRBV2,.,TGTGCCAGCACTCCGAGCTCCTACGAGCAGTACTTC,CASTPSSYEQYF
many,TRBJ2-3,TRBV2,.,TGTGCCAGCGTCCGCCGGACCAGACGCACAGATACGCAGTATTTT,CASVRRTRRTDTQYF
many,TRBJ2-3,TRBV20-1,.,TGCAGTGCCTCTACTACTTGGAGGCCAGATACGCAGTATTTT,CSASTTWRPDTQYF
many,TRBJ1-1,TRBV5-1,TRBD1,TGCGCCAGCAGCCGGGGGACAGGCCCAGGGGACACTGAAGCTTTCTTT,CASSRGTGPGDTEAFF
many,TRBJ1-5,TRBV12-3/TRBV12-4,TRBD1,TGTGCCAGCAGGGACAGGGTCAATCAGCCCCAGCATTTT,CASRDRVNQPQHF
many,TRBJ1-1,TRBV29-1,TRBD1,TGCAGCGTTACAGGGGGAATATCGAACACTGAAGCTTTCTTT,CSVTGGISNTEAFF
.,TRBJ1-4,TRBV20-1,TRBD1,TGCAGTTTAGCCGAGACAGGGGGCAGGGAAAAACTGTTTTTT,CSLAETGGREKLFF
many,TRBJ2-3,TRBV6-5,TRBD2,TGTGCCAGCAGTTACTCAGCGGCGGGGGGGATCACAGATACGCAGTATTTT,CASSYSAAGGITDTQYF
.,TRBJ2-7,TRBV5-1,TRBD2,TGCGCCAGCAGCCTACTAGCGGGAGGGCCGTTTAGCGAGCAGTACTTC,CASSLLAGGPFSEQYF
many,TRBJ1-6,TRBV6-2/TRBV6-3,.,TGTGCCAGCAGTTACTCCCCAACAACCGGGTCGTCGAATAATTCACCCCTCCACTTT,CASSYSPTTGSSNNSPLHF
.,TRBJ1-3,TRBV9,TRBD1,TGTGCCAGCAGAGGACAGGGGGGCGAAAACACCATATATTTT,CASRGQGGENTIYF
many,TRBJ2-1,TRBV11-3,TRBD1,TGTGCCAGCAGCCCCTTCGGCAGGGGGCATGATGAGCAGTTCTTC,CASSPFGRGHDEQFF
.,TRBJ2-2,TRBV9,.,TGTGCCAGCAGCGTAAGTGACGGGGGCAACGGGGAGCTGTTTTTT,CASSVSDGGNGELFF
many,TRBJ2-1,TRBV28,.,TGTGCCAGCAGTGCCCAGGGGTCCTACAATGAGCAGTTCTTC,CASSAQGSYNEQFF
many,TRBJ1-1,TRBV6-1,TRBD1,TGTGCCAGCAGTCCGACAGGGGTTATGAACACTGAAGCTTTCTTT,CASSPTGVMNTEAFF
.,TRBJ2-1,TRBV15,TRBD2,TGTGCCACCAGCCCCCCACAGGGCGGGAGGGCCTTCTCCTACAATGAGCAGTTCTTC,CATSPPQGGRAFSYNEQFF
.,TRBJ2-7,TRBV4-1,TRBD1,TGCGCCAGCAGCCAGTTGGACAGGGCCAACGAGCAGTACTTC,CASSQLDRANEQYF
many,TRBJ1-6,TRBV7-2,.,TGTGCCAGCAGCTTCCGGGGGCTGAATAATTCACCCCTCCACTTT,CASSFRGLNNSPLHF
.,TRBJ2-1,TRBV4-1,TRBD2,TGTGCCAGCAGCCAAGGGAGCGGGAGACACTCCGATGAGCAGTTCTTC,CASSQGSGRHSDEQFF
many,TRBJ2-7,TRBV3-1,.,TGTGCCAGCAGCCAAGTAGGGGTTCGCTGGTACGAGCAGTACTTC,CASSQVGVRWYEQYF
.,TRBJ2-5,TRBV27,TRBD2,TGTGCCAGCAGAATTACGTCTAGCGGGGGAGAGACCCAGTACTTC,CASRITSSGGETQYF
few,TRBJ2-4,TRBV28,.,TGTGCCACGGAAGGGGTCAAAAACATTCAGTACTTC,CATEGVKNIQYF
.,TRBJ1-2,TRBV3-1,TRBD1,TGTGCCAGCAGCCCTTGGACAGGGGGCGAGTCCTCTGGCTACACCTTC,CASSPWTGGESSGYTF
.,TRBJ2-7,TRBV5-1,.,TGCGCCAGCAGCTTGGTTGAGCCCTACGAGCAGTACTTC,CASSLVEPYEQYF
.,TRBJ1-3,TRBV6-5,.,TGTGCCAGCAGTTACTCTGGGCAACTCTCTGGAAACACCATATATTTT,CASSYSGQLSGNTIYF
many,TRBJ2-2,TRBV3-1,TRBD1,TGTGCCAGCAGTCTAGACAGGGTGGCTTCCGGGGAGCTGTTTTTT,CASSLDRVASGELFF
.,TRBJ2-7,TRBV28,TRBD1,TGTGCCAGCAACCTCCCGGGACAGGGCTACGAGCAGTACTTC,CASNLPGQGYEQYF
.,TRBJ2-7,TRBV6-1,TRBD1,TGTGCCAGCAGACCTATTGGACAGGCGGCCTTTAACGAGCAGTACTTC,CASRPIGQAAFNEQYF
many,TRBJ2-3,TRBV2,TRBD2,TGTGCCAGCAGTGAAGCGACTAGCGGGGGCACAGATACGCAGTATTTT,CASSEATSGGTDTQYF
many,TRBJ2-3,TRBV5-1,.,TGCGCCAGCAGCTTCGGAGACAGGCAGTCAGATACGCAGTATTTT,CASSFGDRQSDTQYF
.,TRBJ2-7,TRBV7-9,TRBD2,TGTGCCAGCAGCTTATACCTAGCGGGTTCGTACGAGCAGTACTTC,CASSLYLAGSYEQYF
many,TRBJ2-1,TRBV11-1,TRBD2,TGTGCCAGCACCCAGGGTCTAGCGGGAGGCTCCTACAATGAGCAGTTCTTC,CASTQGLAGGSYNEQFF
many,TRBJ2-1,TRBV12-3/TRBV12-4,TRBD2,TGTGCCAGCAGCTCCCTAGCGGGAGCCTACAATGAGCAGTTCTTC,CASSSLAGAYNEQFF
few,TRBJ2-7,TRBV25-1,TRBD1,TGTGCCAGCAGTGACCCGACAGGGGCGCTTAGCTCCTACGAGCAGTACTTC,CASSDPTGALSSYEQYF
.,TRBJ1-2,TRBV5-6,TRBD1,TGTGCCAGCGAACAGGGGGCGCGAAGCTATGGCTACACCTTC,CASEQGARSYGYTF
.,TRBJ1-5,TRBV27,TRBD1,TGTGCCAACAGTTTACCCGGGACAGGGGAGTTGGGCAATCAGCCCCAGCATTTT,CANSLPGTGELGNQPQHF
many,TRBJ1-3,TRBV11-2,.,TGTGCCAGCTCGACCTCCGGGGCAGGGAAGAACACCATATATTTT,CASSTSGAGKNTIYF
.,TRBJ1-2,TRBV11-2,TRBD1,TGTGCCAGCAGCTTAGGGACAGGGGACCATGGCTACACCTTC,CASSLGTGDHGYTF
few,TRBJ1-2,TRBV7-8,TRBD1,TGTGCCAGCAGCAAAACCAGGGGGCCTGCAGTTAGGGTCTATGGCCACACCTTC,CASSKTRGPAVRVYGHTF
many,TRBJ2-7,TRBV20-1,TRBD2,TGCAGTGCTAGGCTAGCGGGGGGGCCCGGCGAGCAGTACTTC,CSARLAGGPGEQYF
.,TRBJ1-1,TRBV19,.,TGTGCCAGAACTACAGACCCTAACACTGAAGCTTTCTTT,CARTTDPNTEAFF
few,TRBJ2-5,TRBV6-5,TRBD2,TGTGCCAGCAGTTACCCTAGCGGGAACTACCAAGAGACCCAGTACTTC,CASSYPSGNYQETQYF
many,TRBJ1-5,TRBV20-1,.,TGCAGTGCTAGAGATCTGGGTCAGCCCCAGCATTTT,CSARDLGQPQHF